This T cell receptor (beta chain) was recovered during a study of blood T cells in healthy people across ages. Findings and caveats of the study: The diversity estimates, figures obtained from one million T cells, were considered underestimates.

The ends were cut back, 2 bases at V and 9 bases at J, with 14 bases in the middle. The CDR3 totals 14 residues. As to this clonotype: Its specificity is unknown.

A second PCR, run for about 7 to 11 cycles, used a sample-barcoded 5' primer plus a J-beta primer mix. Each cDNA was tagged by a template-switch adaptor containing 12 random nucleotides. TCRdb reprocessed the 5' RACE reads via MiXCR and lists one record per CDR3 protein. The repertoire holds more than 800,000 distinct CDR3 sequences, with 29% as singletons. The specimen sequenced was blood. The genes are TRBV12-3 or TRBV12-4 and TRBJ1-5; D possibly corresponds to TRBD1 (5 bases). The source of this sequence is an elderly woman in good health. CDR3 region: CASSLRGLNRPQHF. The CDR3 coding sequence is TGTGCCAGCAGTTTACGGGGACTTAATAGGCCCCAGCATTTT.